Listed below are T cell receptor beta chains from one sample, sequenced in a study of identical twins. One entry per CDR3 protein results from TCRdb running MiXCR on the 5' RACE reads. The table has over 500,000 distinct CDR3 sequences, 22% seen once. The same sample was also used in a study of T cells expressing NK-cell markers.

Source material: CD4+ T cells sorted from blood. These receptors were taken from a young woman in good health. CDR3s include the opening cysteine and the closing phenylalanine or tryptophan. The D gene is left open where the match is weak. Not all rows give a size; the values are once, few, many and, for expanded clones, a class.

J | D | V | size | DNA | CDR3
TRBJ1-5 | TRBD1 | TRBV10-3 | - | TGTGCCATCAGTGAGTCGTTCCGGGACAGGGTATGGGGCAGAAGTCAGCCCCAGCATTTT | CAISESFRDRVWGRSQPQHF
TRBJ2-2 | - | TRBV29-1 | - | TGCAGCGTTGCAGCAAACACCGGGGAGCTGTTTTTT | CSVAANTGELFF
TRBJ2-7 | TRBD2 | TRBV20-1 | few | TGCAGTGCTCCGGGTCTAGCGGGGGGGCGCGAGCAGTACTTC | CSAPGLAGGREQYF
TRBJ2-3 | - | TRBV7-9 | few | TGTGCCAGCAGCTTAAGGGGCGTTACAGATACGCAGTATTTT | CASSLRGVTDTQYF
TRBJ2-1 | TRBD2 | TRBV7-3 | - | TGTGCCAGCAGTCCCTCTAGCGGGGGGACTTACAATGAGCAGTTCTTC | CASSPSSGGTYNEQFF
TRBJ1-3 | - | TRBV20-1 | - | TGCAGTGCTAGAGATCGTGGGACAGGAAACACCATATATTTT | CSARDRGTGNTIYF
TRBJ2-3 | - | TRBV6-1 | - | TGTGCCAGCAGTGAAGTGGGGGATACAGATACGCAGTATTTT | CASSEVGDTDTQYF
TRBJ2-1 | - | TRBV20-1 | - | TGCAGTGCTAGTATCACGGGCAATGAGCAGTTCTTC | CSASITGNEQFF
TRBJ1-1 | - | TRBV20-1 | - | TGCAGTGCACCGAAAAATCCTTATTTGAACACTGAAGCTTTCTTT | CSAPKNPYLNTEAFF
TRBJ2-7 | - | TRBV6-2/TRBV6-3 | - | TGTGCCAGCAGTCAAAACATCGGCAGGGGGAGGGACGAGCAGTACTTC | CASSQNIGRGRDEQYF
TRBJ2-3 | - | TRBV29-1 | few | TGCAGCGTTGGGACTTACGCCGACACAGATACGCAGTATTTT | CSVGTYADTDTQYF
TRBJ1-2 | TRBD1 | TRBV20-1 | many | TGCAGTGCTGGACAGGGGAACTATGGCTACACCTTC | CSAGQGNYGYTF
TRBJ1-6 | - | TRBV5-1 | - | TGCGCCAGCAGCTTGGCCGGGACTAGAAATTCACCCCTCCACTTT | CASSLAGTRNSPLHF
TRBJ1-1 | - | TRBV5-5 | few | TGTGCCACCACCCGTCCGGGTGCCACTGAAGCTTTCTTT | CATTRPGATEAFF
TRBJ2-3 | - | TRBV25-1 | few | TGTGCCAGCGCCAGAACCGGGGCCCTAGATACGCAGTATTTT | CASARTGALDTQYF
TRBJ2-4 | - | TRBV2 | - | TGTGCCAGCGTTGAAAGTAGCAAAAACATTCAGTACTTC | CASVESSKNIQYF
TRBJ1-4 | - | TRBV6-2/TRBV6-3 | - | TGTGCCAGCAGTTACTCTACGAGGGAAAAGGAAAAACTGTTTTTT | CASSYSTREKEKLFF
TRBJ1-1 | - | TRBV13 | few | TGTGCCAGCAGCAAAATCCGGGACCTTCCAGATGAAGCTTTCTTT | CASSKIRDLPDEAFF
TRBJ1-6 | - | TRBV10-2 | - | TGCGCCAGCGGATTGGGGGACTCACCCCTCCACTTT | CASGLGDSPLHF
TRBJ1-2 | - | TRBV5-1 | few | TGCGCCAGCAGCCCCTCGGGCAGGGTATGGGGCTACACCTTC | CASSPSGRVWGYTF
TRBJ2-6 | - | TRBV20-1 | - | TGCAGTGCTAGTCGCCTTCATTACGATTTGACTGGGGCCAACGTCCTGACTTTC | CSASRLHYDLTGANVLTF
TRBJ2-7 | - | TRBV20-1 | - | TGCAGTCCGACGTCAGCGAATAGCTACGAGCAGTACTTC | CSPTSANSYEQYF
TRBJ2-1 | - | TRBV5-1 | few | TGCGCCAGCAGCTTGGATGAGGTTAACTCCTACAATGAGCAGTTCTTC | CASSLDEVNSYNEQFF
TRBJ2-3 | TRBD2 | TRBV11-2 | few | TGTGCCAGCAGCAATCGACGCAACCATCTAGCGGGAGTAGGAGATACGCAGTATTTT | CASSNRRNHLAGVGDTQYF
TRBJ2-1 | TRBD2 | TRBV7-2 | - | TGTGCCAGCAGCTCATTTAGCGGGAGCTCCTACAATGAGCAGTTCTTC | CASSSFSGSSYNEQFF
TRBJ2-4 | TRBD1 | TRBV4-1 | - | TGCGCCAGCAGCCATCTTGGACAGGGGGAGAGAAACATTCAGTACTTC | CASSHLGQGERNIQYF
TRBJ1-5 | - | TRBV12-3/TRBV12-4 | - | TGTGCCAGCAGTAAAACCCCGGGGGGCGTCAATCAGCCCCAGCATTTT | CASSKTPGGVNQPQHF
TRBJ2-7 | - | TRBV7-9 | - | TGTGCCAGCAGCCTCCAGCGGCTCTACGAGCAGTACTTC | CASSLQRLYEQYF
TRBJ2-2 | - | TRBV7-6 | - | TGTGCCCGAGGCGACAGAAACACCGGGGAGCTGTTTTTT | CARGDRNTGELFF
TRBJ2-7 | TRBD1 | TRBV12-3/TRBV12-4 | few | TGTGCCAGCAGCTACCGGACAGGAGGTCGGGACGAGCAGTACTTC | CASSYRTGGRDEQYF
TRBJ1-3 | - | TRBV7-2 | - | TGTGCCAGCAGCCGGATTTCGACAGTGAACACCATATATTTT | CASSRISTVNTIYF
TRBJ2-5 | TRBD2 | TRBV5-1 | - | TGCGCCGGCAGCTCCGGGACTACGGAAGAGACCCAGTACTTC | CAGSSGTTEETQYF
TRBJ1-4 | - | TRBV27 | few | TGTGCCAGCAGTTGGGCCGGGACCGGTGGGGAAAAACTGTTTTTT | CASSWAGTGGEKLFF
TRBJ1-2 | - | TRBV29-1 | - | TGCAGCGTTGCCGACCAAAACTATGGCTACACCTTC | CSVADQNYGYTF
TRBJ2-7 | TRBD2 | TRBV10-3 | many | TGTGCCACCTCCACTAGCGGCACCTACGAGCAGTACTTC | CATSTSGTYEQYF
TRBJ2-7 | - | TRBV18 | many | TGTGCCAGCTCCCCATTTCCTCGCCACGAGCAGTACTTC | CASSPFPRHEQYF
TRBJ2-3 | - | TRBV6-1 | - | TGTGCCAGCAGGAGAGTTCCAGATACGCAGTATTTT | CASRRVPDTQYF
TRBJ2-2 | TRBD2 | TRBV12-3/TRBV12-4 | - | TGTGCCAGCCGGCTGGGCGGGAGATTAACCGGGGAGCTGTTTTTT | CASRLGGRLTGELFF
TRBJ1-1 | TRBD1 | TRBV5-1 | many | TGTGCCAGCAGCTTAGCGGGACAGGGTACTGAAGCTTTCTTT | CASSLAGQGTEAFF
TRBJ2-1 | TRBD2 | TRBV12-3/TRBV12-4 | - | TGTGCCAGCAGTCGGACCAGACTAGCGGGGGGTGTCAATGAGCAGTTCTTC | CASSRTRLAGGVNEQFF
TRBJ1-3 | - | TRBV4-3 | few | TGCGCCAGCAGCCAAGATTTGGGGGCCCTCTCTGGAAACACCATATATTTT | CASSQDLGALSGNTIYF
TRBJ2-7 | - | TRBV7-9 | few | TGTGCCAGCAGACCTGGACAGCCTCCCTACGAGCAGTACTTC | CASRPGQPPYEQYF
TRBJ1-1 | - | TRBV20-1 | - | TGCAGTGCTAGGAGCCAGGGGAACACTGAAGCTTTCTTT | CSARSQGNTEAFF
TRBJ2-3 | TRBD2 | TRBV20-1 | - | TGCAGTGCTAAGACAGTGGCGGGAGGGCCCACAGATACGCAGTATTTT | CSAKTVAGGPTDTQYF
TRBJ2-3 | - | TRBV7-8 | few | TGTGCCAGCAGCTCTAGGGAGTACACCCAGTATTTT | CASSSREYTQYF
TRBJ2-3 | TRBD2 | TRBV5-4 | - | TGTGCCAGCAGCTCCGGACTAGCGGGAGTATATACGCAGTATTTT | CASSSGLAGVYTQYF
TRBJ2-1 | - | TRBV5-5 | few | TGTGCCAGCAGCTTAACCAACTCCTACAATGAGCAGTTCTTC | CASSLTNSYNEQFF
TRBJ2-7 | TRBD1 | TRBV18 | - | TGTGCCAGCTCCGTGCCGGGACAGGGGCTCTACGAGCAGTACTTC | CASSVPGQGLYEQYF
TRBJ2-7 | - | TRBV6-2/TRBV6-3 | - | TGTGCCAGCAGTTACTCTTTTCGATACGAGCAGTACTTC | CASSYSFRYEQYF
TRBJ2-3 | - | TRBV27 | - | TGTGCCAGCAGTTTAATTGTGGGGGATACGCAGTATTTT | CASSLIVGDTQYF
TRBJ2-2 | TRBD2 | TRBV12-3/TRBV12-4 | - | TGTGCCAGCAGCCCCCGAGGGGTAGCGGGGCAGAACACCGGGGAGCTGTTTTTT | CASSPRGVAGQNTGELFF